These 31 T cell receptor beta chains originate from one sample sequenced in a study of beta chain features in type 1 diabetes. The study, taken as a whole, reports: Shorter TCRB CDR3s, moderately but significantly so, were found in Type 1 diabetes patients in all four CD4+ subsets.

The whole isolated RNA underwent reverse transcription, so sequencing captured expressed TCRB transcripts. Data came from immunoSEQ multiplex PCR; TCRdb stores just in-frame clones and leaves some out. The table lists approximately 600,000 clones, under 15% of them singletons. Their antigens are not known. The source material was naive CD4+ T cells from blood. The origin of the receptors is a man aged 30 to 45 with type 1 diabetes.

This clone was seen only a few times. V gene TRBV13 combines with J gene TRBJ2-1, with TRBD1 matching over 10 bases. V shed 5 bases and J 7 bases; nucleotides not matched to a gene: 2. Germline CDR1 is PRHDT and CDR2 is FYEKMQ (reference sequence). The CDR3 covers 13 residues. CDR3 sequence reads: CASSLDRGNEQFF. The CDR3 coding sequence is TGTGCCAGCAGCCTGGACAGGGGGAATGAGCAGTTCTTC.

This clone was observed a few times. The CDR3 loop reads CAWSLVGTMALHF. Written as DNA, the CDR3 is TGTGCCTGGAGTCTTGTAGGTACTATGGCCCTCCACTTT. V and J are TRBV30 and TRBJ1-6, with no clear D. The V gene lost 2 bases and the J gene lost 14 bases, with 16 bases spanning the gap. The CDR3 is 13 amino acids. Germline CDR1 reads GTSNPN; CDR2 reads SVGIG (reference sequence).

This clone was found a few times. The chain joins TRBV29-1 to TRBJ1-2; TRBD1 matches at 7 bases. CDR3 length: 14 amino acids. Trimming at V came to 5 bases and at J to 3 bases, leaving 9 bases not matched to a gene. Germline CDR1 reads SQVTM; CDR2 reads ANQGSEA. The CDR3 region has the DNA TGCAGCGTTATCAAATGGGGGACAGACTATGGCTACACCTTC. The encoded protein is CSVIKWGTDYGYTF.

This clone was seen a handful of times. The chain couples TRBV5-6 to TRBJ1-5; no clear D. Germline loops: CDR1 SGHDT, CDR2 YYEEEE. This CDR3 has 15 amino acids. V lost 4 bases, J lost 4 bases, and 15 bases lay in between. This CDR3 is CASSHLASENQPQHF. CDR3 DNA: TGTGCCAGCAGCCACTTGGCCTCGGAGAATCAGCCCCAGCATTTT.

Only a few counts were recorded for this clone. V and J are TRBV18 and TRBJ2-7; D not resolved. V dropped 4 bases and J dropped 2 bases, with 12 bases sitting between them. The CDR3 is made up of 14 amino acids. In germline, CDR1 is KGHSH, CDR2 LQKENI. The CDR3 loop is CASSHETPAYEQYF. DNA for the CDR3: TGTGCCAGCTCACACGAGACTCCAGCCTACGAGCAGTACTTC.

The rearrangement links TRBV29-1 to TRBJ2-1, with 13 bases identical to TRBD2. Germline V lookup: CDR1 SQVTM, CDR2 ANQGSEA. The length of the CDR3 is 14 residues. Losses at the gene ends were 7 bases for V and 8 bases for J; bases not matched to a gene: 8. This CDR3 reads CSGQTSGGIDEQFF. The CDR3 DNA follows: TGCAGCGGCCAGACTAGCGGGGGGATCGATGAGCAGTTCTTC.

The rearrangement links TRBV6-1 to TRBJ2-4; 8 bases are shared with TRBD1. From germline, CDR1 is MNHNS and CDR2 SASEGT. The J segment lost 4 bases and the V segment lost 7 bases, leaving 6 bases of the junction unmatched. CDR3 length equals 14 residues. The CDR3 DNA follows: TGTGCCAGCACTGGACAGGGAATAAAAAACATTCAGTACTTC. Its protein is CASTGQGIKNIQYF.

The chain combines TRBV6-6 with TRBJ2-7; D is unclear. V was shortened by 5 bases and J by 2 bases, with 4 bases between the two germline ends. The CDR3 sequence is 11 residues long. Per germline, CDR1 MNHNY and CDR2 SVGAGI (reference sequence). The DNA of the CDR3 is TGTGCCAGCAGTCAAACCTACGAGCAGTACTTC. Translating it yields CASSQTYEQYF.

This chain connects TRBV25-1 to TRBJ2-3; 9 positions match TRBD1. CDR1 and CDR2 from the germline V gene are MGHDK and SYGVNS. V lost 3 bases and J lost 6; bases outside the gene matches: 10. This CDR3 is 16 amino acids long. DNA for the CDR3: TGTGCCAGCAGTGACCGGACAGGGGTGAGACTTGATACGCAGTATTTT. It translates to CASSDRTGVRLDTQYF.

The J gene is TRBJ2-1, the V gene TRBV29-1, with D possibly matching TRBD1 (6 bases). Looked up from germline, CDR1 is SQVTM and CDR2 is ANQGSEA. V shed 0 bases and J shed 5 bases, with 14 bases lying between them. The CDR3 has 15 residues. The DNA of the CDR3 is TGCAGCGTTGAAGATTTTGGACAGAAAGACAATGAGCAGTTCTTC. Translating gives CSVEDFGQKDNEQFF.

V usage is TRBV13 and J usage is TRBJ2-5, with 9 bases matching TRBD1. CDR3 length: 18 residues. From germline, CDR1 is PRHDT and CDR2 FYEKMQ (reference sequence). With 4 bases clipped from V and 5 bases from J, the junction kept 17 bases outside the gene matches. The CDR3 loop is CASSSSASRDRVRETQYF. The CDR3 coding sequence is TGTGCCAGCAGCTCCTCGGCCTCCCGGGACAGGGTTCGGGAGACCCAGTACTTC.

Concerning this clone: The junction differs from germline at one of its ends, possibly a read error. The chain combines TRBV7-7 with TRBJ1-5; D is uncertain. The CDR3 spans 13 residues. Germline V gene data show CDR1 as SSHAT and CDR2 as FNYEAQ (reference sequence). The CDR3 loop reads CASSLAEGAPQHF. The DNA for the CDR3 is TGTGCTAGCAGCTTAGCAGAGGGCGCGCCCCAGCATTTT.

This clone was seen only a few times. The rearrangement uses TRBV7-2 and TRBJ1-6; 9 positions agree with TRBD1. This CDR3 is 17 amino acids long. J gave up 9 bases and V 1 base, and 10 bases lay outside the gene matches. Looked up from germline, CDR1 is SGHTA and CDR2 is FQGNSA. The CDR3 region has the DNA TGTGCCAGCAGCTTAGGAGTGGGTGTGGACAGGGGTTCACCCCTCCACTTT. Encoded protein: CASSLGVGVDRGSPLHF.

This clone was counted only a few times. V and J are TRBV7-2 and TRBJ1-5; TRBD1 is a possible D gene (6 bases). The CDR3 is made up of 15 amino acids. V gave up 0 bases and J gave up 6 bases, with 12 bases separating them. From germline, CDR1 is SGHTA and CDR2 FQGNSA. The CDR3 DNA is TGTGCCAGCAGCTTAGCTACAGGGAAAGGTCAGCCCCAGCATTTT. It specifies CASSLATGKGQPQHF.

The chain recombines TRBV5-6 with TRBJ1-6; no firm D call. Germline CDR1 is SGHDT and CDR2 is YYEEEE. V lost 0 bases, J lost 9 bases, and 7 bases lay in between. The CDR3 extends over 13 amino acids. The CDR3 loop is CASSLGMVSPLHF. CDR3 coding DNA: TGTGCCAGCAGCTTGGGTATGGTTTCACCCCTCCACTTT.

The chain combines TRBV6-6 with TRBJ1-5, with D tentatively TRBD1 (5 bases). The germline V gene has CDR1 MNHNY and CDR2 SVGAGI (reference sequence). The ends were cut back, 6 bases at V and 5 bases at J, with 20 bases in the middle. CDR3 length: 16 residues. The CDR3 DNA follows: TGTGCCAGCAGCCCATACCAGGGTCAAGGTGATCAGCCCCAGCATTTT. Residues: CASSPYQGQGDQPQHF.

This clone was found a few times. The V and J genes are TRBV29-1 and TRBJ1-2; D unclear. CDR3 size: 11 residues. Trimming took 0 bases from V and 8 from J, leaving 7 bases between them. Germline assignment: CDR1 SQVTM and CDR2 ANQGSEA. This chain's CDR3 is CSVEETLGYTF. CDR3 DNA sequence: TGCAGCGTTGAAGAGACACTCGGCTACACCTTC. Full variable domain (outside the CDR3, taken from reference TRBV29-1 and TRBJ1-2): SAVISQKPSRDICQRGTSLTIQCQVDSQVTMMFWYRQQPGQSLTLIATANQGSEATYESGFVIDKFPISRPNLTFSTLTVSNMSPEDSSIYLCSVEETLGYTFGSGTRLTVV.

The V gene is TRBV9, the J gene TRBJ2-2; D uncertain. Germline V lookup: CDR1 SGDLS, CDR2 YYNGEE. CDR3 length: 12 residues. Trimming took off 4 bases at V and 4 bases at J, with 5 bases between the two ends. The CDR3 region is CASSPSTGELFF. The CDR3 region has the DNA TGTGCCAGCAGCCCGAGCACCGGGGAGCTGTTTTTT.

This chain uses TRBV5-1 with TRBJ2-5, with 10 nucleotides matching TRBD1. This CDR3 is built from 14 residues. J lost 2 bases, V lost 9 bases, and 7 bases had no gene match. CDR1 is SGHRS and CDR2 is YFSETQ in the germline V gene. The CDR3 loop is CAKGQGTGQETQYF. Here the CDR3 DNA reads TGCGCCAAGGGACAGGGGACAGGACAAGAGACCCAGTACTTC.

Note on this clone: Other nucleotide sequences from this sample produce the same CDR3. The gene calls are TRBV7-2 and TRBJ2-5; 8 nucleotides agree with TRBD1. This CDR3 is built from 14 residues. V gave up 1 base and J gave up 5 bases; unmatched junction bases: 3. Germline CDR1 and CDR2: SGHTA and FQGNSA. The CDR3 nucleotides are TGTGCCAGCAGCTTAGGTTCAGGGGGCGAGACCCAGTACTTC. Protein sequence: CASSLGSGGETQYF.

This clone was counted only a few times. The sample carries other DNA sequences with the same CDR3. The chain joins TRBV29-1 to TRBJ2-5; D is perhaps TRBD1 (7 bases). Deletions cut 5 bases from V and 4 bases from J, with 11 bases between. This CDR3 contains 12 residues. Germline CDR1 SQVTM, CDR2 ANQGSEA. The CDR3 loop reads CSVRQGGETQYF. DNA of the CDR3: TGCAGCGTTAGGCAGGGGGGAGAGACCCAGTACTTC. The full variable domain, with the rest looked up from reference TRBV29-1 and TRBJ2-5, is SAVISQKPSRDICQRGTSLTIQCQVDSQVTMMFWYRQQPGQSLTLIATANQGSEATYESGFVIDKFPISRPNLTFSTLTVSNMSPEDSSIYLCSVRQGGETQYFGPGTRLLVL.

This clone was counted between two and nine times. The CDR3 nucleotides read TGTGCCAGCAGCCCCCAGGGGAGCACAGATACGCAGTATTTT. It is translated as CASSPQGSTDTQYF. V and J are TRBV7-3 and TRBJ2-3; the D gene is possibly TRBD1 (6 bases). V dropped 5 bases and J dropped 0 bases, with 9 bases sitting between them. The CDR3 loop spans 14 amino acids. Germline V CDR1 and CDR2: SGHTA, FQGTGA.

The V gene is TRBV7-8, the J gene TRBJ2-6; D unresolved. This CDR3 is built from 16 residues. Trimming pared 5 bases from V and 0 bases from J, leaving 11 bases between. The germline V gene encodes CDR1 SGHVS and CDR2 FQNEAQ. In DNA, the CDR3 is TGTGCCAGCAGCACAAGACGGAGCTCTGGGGCCAACGTCCTGACTTTC. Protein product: CASSTRRSSGANVLTF.

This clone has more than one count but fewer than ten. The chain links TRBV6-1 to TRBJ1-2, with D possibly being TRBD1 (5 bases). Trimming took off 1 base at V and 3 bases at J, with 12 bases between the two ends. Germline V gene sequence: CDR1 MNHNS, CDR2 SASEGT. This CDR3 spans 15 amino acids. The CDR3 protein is CASSEGGANDYGYTF. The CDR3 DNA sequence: TGTGCCAGCAGTGAAGGTGGGGCAAATGACTATGGCTACACCTTC.

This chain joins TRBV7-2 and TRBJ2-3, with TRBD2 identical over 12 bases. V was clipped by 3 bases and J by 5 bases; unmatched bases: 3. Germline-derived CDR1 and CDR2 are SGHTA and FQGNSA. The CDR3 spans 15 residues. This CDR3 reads CASSFTTSGGDTQYF. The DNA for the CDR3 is TGTGCCAGCAGCTTCACGACTAGCGGGGGAGATACGCAGTATTTT.

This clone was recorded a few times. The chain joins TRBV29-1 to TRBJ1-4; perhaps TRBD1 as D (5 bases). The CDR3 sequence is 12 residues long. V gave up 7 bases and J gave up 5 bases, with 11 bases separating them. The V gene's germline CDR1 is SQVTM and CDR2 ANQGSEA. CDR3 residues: CSGGAGNEKLFF. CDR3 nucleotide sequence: TGCAGCGGGGGCGCAGGGAATGAAAAACTGTTTTTT.

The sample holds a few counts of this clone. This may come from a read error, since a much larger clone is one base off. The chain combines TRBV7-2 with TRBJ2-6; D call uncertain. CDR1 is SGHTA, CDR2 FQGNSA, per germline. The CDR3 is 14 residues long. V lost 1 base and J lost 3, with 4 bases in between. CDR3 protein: CASSLGGGANVLTF. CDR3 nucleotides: TGTGCCAGCAGCTTAGGGGGTGGGGCCAACGTCCTGACTTTC.

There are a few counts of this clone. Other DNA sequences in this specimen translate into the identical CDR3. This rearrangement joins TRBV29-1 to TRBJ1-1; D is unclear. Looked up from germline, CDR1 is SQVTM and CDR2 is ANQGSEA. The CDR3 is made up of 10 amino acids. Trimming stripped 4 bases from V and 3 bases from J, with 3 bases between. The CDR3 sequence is CSVGDTEAFF. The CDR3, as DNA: TGCAGCGTTGGTGACACTGAAGCTTTCTTT.

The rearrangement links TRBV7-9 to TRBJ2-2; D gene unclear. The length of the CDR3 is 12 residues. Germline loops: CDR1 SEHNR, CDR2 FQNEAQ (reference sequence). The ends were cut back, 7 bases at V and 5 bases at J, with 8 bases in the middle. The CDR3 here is CASIEETGELFF. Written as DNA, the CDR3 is TGTGCCAGCATCGAGGAAACCGGGGAGCTGTTTTTT.

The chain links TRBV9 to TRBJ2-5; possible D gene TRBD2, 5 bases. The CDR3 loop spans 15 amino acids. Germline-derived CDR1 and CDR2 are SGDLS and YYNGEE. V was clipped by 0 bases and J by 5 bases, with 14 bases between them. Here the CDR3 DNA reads TGTGCCAGCAGCGTAGTTGGGGAGCGCGGGGAGACCCAGTACTTC. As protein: CASSVVGERGETQYF. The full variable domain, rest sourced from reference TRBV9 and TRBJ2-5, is DSGVTQTPKHLITATGQRVTLRCSPRSGDLSVYWYQQSLDQGLQFLIQYYNGEERAKGNILERFSAQQFPDLHSELNLSSLELGDSALYFCASSVVGERGETQYFGPGTRLLVL.

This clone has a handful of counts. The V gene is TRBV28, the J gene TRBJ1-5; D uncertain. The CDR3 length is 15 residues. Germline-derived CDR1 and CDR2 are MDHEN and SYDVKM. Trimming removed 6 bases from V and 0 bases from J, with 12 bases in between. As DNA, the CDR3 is TGTGCCAGCAGGAGAGAAATTTATAGCAATCAGCCCCAGCATTTT. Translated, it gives CASRREIYSNQPQHF.